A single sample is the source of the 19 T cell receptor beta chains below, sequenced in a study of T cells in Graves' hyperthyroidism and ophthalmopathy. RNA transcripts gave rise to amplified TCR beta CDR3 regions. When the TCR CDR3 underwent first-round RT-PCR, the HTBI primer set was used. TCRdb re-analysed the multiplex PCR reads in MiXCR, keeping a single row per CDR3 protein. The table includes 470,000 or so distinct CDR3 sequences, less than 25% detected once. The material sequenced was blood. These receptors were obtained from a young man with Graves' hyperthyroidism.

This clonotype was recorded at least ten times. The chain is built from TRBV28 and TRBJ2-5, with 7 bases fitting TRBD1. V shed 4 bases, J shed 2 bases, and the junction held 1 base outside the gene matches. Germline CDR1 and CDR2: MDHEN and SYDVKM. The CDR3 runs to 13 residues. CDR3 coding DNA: TGTGCCAGCAGTTCGGGACAGCAAGAGACCCAGTACTTC. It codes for CASSSGQQETQYF.

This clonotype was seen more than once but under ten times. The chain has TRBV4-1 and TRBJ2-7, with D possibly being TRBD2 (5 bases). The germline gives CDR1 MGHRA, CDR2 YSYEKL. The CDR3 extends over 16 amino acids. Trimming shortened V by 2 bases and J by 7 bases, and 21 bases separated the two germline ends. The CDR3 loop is CASSQTPRRPSGEQYF. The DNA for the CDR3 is TGCGCCAGCAGCCAAACCCCCCGTCGCCCTTCGGGAGAGCAGTACTTC.

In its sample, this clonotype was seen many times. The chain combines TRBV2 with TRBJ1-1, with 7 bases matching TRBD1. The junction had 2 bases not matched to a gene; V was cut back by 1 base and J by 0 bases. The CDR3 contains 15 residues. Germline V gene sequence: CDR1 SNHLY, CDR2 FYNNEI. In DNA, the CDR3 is TGTGCCAGCAGTGAAGAGGGACAGCTGAACACTGAAGCTTTCTTT. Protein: CASSEEGQLNTEAFF.

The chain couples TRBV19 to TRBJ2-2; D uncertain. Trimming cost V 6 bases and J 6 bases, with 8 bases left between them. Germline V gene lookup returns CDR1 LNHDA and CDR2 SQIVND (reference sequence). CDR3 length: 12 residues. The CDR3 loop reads CASSHSAGELFF. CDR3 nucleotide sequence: TGTGCCAGTAGCCACTCAGCCGGGGAGCTGTTTTTT.

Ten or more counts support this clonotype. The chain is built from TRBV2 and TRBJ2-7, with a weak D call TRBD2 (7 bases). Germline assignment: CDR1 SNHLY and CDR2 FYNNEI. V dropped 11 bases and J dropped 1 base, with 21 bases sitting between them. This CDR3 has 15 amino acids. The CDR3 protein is CAGGTLAGASYEQYF. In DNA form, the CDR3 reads TGTGCCGGGGGGACGTTGGCGGGGGCTTCCTACGAGCAGTACTTC.

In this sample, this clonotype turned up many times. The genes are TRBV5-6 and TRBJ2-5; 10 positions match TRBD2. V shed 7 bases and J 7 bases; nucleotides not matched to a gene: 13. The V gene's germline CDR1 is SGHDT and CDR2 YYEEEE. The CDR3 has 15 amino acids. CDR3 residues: CASVSIAGGGGTQYF. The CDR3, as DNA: TGTGCCAGCGTCTCCATAGCGGGGGGAGGCGGGACCCAGTACTTC.

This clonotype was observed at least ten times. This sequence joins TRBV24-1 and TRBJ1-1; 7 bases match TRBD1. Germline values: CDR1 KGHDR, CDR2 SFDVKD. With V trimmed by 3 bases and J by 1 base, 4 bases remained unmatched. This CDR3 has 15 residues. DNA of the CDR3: TGTGCCACCAGTGATGCTCGGGACAGGAACACTGAAGCTTTCTTT. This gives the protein CATSDARDRNTEAFF.

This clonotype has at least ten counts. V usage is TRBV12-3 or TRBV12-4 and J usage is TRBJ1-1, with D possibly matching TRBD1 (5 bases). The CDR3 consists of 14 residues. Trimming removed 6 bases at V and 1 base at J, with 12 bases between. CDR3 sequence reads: CASSLGTGNTEAFF. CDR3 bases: TGTGCCAGCAGCCTCGGGACCGGGAACACTGAAGCTTTCTTT.

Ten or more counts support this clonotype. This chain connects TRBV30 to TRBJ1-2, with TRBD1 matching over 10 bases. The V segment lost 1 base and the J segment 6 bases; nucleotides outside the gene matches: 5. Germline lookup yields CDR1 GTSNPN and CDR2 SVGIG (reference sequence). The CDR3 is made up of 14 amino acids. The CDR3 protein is CAWSGTGGENGYTF. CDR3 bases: TGTGCCTGGAGTGGGACAGGGGGAGAAAATGGCTACACCTTC. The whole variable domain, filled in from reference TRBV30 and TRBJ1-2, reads SQTIHQWPATLVQPVGSPLSLECTVEGTSNPNLYWYRQAAGRGLQLLFYSVGIGQISSEVPQNLSASRPQDRQFILSSKKLLLSDSGFYLCAWSGTGGENGYTFGSGTRLTVV.

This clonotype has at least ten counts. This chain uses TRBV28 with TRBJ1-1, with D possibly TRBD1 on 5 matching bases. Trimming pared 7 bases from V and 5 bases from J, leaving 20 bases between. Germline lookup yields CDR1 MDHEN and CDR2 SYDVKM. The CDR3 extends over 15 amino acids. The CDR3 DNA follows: TGTGCCAGCAACGATGCGTTGGAGGCAGGGACTGAAGCTTTCTTT. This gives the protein CASNDALEAGTEAFF.

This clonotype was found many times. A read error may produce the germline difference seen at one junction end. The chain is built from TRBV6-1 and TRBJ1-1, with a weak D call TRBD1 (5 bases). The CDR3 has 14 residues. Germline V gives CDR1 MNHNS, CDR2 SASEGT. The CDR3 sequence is CAGRSGPGNTEAFF. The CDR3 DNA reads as TGTGCCGGCAGATCGGGGCCGGGGAACACTGAAGCTTTCTTT.

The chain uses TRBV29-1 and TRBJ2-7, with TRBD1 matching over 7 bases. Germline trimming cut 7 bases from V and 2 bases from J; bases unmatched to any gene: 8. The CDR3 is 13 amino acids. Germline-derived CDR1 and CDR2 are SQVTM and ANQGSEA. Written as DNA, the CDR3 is TGCAGCGCGAGAACAGGGACAGCCTACGAGCAGTACTTC. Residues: CSARTGTAYEQYF.

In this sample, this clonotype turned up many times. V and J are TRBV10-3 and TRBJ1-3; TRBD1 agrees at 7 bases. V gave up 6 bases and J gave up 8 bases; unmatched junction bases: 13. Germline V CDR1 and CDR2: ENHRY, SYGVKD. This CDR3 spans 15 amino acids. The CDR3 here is CAISRKNRGGHTIYF. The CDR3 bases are TGTGCCATCAGCCGGAAGAACAGGGGCGGTCACACCATATATTTT.

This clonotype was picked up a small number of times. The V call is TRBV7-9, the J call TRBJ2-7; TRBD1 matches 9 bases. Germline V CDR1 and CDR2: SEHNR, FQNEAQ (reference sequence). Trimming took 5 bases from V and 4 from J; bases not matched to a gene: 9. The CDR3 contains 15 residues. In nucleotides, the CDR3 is TGTGCCAGCAGCCATTCCGGGACAGGGATTTACGAGCAGTACTTC. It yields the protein CASSHSGTGIYEQYF.

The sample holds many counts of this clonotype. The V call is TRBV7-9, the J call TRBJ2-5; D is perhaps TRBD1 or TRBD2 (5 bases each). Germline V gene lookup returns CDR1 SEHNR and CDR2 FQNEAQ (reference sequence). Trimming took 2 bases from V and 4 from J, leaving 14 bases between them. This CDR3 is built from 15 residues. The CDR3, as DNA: TGTGCCAGCAGCTTAATCAGGGTCCGGGGAGAGACCCAGTACTTC. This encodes CASSLIRVRGETQYF.

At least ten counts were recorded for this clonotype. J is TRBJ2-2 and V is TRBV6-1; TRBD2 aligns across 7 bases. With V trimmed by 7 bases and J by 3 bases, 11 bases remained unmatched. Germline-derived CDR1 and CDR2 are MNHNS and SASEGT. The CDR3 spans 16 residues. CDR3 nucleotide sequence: TGTGCCAGCAAACCCCTGGAGGGAGGGGACACCGGGGAGCTGTTTTTT. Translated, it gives CASKPLEGGDTGELFF.

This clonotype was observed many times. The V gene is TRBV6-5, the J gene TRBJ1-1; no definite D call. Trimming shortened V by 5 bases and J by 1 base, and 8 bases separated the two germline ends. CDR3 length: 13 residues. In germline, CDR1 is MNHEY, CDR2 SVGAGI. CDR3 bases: TGTGCCAGCAGTACCCGACAGAACACTGAAGCTTTCTTT. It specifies CASSTRQNTEAFF.

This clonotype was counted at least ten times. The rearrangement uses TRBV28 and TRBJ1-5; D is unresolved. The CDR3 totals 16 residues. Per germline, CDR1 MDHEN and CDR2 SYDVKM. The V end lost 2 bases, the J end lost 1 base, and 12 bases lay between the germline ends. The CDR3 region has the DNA TGTGCCAGCAGTTTAATCGGGTTCAGGAGCAATCAGCCCCAGCATTTT. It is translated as CASSLIGFRSNQPQHF.

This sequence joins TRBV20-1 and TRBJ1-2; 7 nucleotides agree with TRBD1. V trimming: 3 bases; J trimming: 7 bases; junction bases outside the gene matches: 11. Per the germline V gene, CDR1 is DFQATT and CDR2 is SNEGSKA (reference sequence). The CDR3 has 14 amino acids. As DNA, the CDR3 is TGCAGTGCTAGGCAGGGGGGCGACTGGGGTGGCTACACCTTC. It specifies CSARQGGDWGGYTF.